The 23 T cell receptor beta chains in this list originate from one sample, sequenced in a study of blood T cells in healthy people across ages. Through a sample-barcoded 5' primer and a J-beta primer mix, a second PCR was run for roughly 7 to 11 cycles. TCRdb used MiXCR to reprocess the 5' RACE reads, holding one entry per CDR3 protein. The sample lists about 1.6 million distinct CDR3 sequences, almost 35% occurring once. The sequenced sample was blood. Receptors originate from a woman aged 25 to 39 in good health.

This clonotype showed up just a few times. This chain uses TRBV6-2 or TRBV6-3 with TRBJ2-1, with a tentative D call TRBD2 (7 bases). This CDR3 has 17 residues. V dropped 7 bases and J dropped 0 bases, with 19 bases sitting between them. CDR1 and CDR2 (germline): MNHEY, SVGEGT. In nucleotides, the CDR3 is TGTGCCAGCACCCAGGGAGGGGGGGTTAGCTCCTACAATGAGCAGTTCTTC. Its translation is CASTQGGGVSSYNEQFF.

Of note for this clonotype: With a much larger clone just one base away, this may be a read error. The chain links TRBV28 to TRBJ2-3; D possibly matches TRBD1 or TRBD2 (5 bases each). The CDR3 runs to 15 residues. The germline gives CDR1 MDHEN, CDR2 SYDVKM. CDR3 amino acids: CTSSRGGTSTDTQYF. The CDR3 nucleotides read TGTACCAGCAGCCGGGGCGGTACTAGCACAGATACGCAGTATTTT.

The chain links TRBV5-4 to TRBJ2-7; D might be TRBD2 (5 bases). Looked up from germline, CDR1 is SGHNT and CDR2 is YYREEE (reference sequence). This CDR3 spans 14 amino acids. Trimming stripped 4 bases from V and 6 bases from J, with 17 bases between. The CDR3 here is CASSPDFITTEQYF. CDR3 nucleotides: TGTGCCAGCAGCCCGGACTTTATAACAACCGAGCAGTACTTC.

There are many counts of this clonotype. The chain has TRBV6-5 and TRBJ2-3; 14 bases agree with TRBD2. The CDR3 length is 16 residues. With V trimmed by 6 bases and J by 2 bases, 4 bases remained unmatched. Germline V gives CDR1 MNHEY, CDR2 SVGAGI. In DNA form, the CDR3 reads TGTGCCAGCAGGACTAGCGGGGGGGTACCCACAGATACGCAGTATTTT. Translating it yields CASRTSGGVPTDTQYF.

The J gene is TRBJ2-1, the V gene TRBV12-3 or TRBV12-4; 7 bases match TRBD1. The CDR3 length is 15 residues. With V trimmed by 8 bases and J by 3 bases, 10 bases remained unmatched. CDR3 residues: CASALEGGYYNEQFF. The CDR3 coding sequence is TGTGCCAGCGCTTTAGAAGGGGGCTACTACAATGAGCAGTTCTTC.

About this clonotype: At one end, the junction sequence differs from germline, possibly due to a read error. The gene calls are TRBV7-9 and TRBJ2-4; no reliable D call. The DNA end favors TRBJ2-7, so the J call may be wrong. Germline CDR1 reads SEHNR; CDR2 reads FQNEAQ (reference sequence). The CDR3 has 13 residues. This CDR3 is CAGSPFLVYEQYF. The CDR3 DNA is TGTGCCGGCAGCCCCTTCCTTGTCTACGAGCAGTACTTC.

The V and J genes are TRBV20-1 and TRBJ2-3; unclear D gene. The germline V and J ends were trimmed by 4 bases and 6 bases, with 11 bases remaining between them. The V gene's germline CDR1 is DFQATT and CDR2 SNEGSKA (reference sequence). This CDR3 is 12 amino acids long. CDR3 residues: CSATIIGDTQYF. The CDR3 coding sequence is TGCAGTGCTACAATCATTGGGGATACGCAGTATTTT.

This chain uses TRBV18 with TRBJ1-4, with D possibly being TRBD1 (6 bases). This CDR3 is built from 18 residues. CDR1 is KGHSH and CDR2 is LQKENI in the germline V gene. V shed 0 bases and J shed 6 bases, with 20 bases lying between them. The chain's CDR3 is CASSPPHLKNREHEKLFF. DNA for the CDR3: TGTGCCAGCTCACCACCCCACCTAAAGAACAGGGAACATGAAAAACTGTTTTTT.

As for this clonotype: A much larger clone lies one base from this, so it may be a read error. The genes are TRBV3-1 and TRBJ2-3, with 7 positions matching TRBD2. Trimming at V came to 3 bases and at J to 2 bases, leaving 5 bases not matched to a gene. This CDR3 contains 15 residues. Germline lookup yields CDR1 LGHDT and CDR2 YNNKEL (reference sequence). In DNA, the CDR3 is TGTGCCAGCAGCCATAACCGGGGGGTCACAGATACGCAGTATTTT. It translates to CASSHNRGVTDTQYF.

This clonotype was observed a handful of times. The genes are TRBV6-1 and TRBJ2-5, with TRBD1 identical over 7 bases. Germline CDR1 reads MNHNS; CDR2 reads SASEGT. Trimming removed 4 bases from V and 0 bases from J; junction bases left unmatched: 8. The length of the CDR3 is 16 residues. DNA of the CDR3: TGTGCCAGCAGTGGTGGGACAGCCACCTACCAAGAGACCCAGTACTTC. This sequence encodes CASSGGTATYQETQYF.

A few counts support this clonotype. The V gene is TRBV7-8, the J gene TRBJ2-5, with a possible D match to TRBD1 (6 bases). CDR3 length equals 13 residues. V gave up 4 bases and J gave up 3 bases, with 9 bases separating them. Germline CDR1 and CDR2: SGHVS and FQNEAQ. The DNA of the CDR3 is TGTGCCAGCAGCTACTACAGGGAAGAGACCCAGTACTTC. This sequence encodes CASSYYREETQYF.

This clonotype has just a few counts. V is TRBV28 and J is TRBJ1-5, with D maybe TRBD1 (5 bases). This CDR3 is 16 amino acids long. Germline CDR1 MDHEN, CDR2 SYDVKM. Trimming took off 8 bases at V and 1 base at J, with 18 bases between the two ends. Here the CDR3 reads CASDRGGRASNQPQHF. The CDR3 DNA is TGTGCCAGCGATAGGGGAGGGCGAGCCAGCAATCAGCCCCAGCATTTT.

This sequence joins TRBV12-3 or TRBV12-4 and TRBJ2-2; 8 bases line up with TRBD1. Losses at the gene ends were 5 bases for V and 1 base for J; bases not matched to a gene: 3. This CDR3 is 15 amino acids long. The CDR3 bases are TGTGCCAGCAGTCCTACAGGGGGGAACACCGGGGAGCTGTTTTTT. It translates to CASSPTGGNTGELFF.

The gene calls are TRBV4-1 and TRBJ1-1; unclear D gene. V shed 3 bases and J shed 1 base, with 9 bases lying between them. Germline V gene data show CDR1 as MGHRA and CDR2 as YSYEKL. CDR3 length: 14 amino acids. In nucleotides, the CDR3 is TGCGCCAGCAGCCATCAACGACGGAACACTGAAGCTTTCTTT. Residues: CASSHQRRNTEAFF.

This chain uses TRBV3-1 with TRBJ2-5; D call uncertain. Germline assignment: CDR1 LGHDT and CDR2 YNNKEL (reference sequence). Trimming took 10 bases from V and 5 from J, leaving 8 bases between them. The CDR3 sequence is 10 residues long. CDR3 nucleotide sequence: TGTGCCACCTCCAGGGAGACCCAGTACTTC. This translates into CATSRETQYF.

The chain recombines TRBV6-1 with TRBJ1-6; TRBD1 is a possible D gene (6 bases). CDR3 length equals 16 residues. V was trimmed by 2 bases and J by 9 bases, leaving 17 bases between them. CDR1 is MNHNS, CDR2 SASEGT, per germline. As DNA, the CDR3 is TGTGCCAGCAGTGAACAGGGGTCCCCTCACGGTTCACCCCTCCACTTT. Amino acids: CASSEQGSPHGSPLHF.

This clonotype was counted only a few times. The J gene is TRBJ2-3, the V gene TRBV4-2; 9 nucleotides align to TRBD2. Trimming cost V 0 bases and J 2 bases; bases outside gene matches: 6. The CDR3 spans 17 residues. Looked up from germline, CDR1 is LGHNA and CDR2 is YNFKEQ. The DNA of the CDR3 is TGTGCCAGCAGCCAAGAGAGGGCTAGCGGGAACACAGATACGCAGTATTTT. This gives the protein CASSQERASGNTDTQYF.

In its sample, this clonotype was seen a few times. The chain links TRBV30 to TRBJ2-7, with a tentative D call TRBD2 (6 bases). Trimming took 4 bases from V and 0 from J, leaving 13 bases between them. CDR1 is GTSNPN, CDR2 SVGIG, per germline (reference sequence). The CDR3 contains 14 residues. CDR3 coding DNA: TGTGCCTGGAAACCGGGACTTAGCTCCTACGAGCAGTACTTC. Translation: CAWKPGLSSYEQYF.

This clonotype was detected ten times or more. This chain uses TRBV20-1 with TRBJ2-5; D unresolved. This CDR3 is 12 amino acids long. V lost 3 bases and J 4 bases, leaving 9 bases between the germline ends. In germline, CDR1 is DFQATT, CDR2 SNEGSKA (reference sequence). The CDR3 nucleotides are TGCAGTGCTAGGAGAGAGGTAGAGACCCAGTACTTC. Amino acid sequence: CSARREVETQYF.

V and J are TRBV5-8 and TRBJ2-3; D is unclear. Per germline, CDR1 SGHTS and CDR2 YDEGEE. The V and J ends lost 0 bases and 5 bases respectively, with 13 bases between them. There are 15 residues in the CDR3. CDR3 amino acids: CASSLGRPDGDTQYF. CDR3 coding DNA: TGTGCCAGCAGCTTGGGGCGGCCAGACGGAGATACGCAGTATTTT.

The CDR3 protein is CASSVSPVYEQFF. The CDR3 nucleotides are TGTGCCAGCAGCGTAAGTCCCGTTTATGAGCAGTTCTTC. The J gene is TRBJ2-1, the V gene TRBV9; no clear D. The length of the CDR3 is 13 residues. Germline CDR1 and CDR2: SGDLS and YYNGEE. The V and J ends lost 1 base and 8 bases respectively, with 10 bases between them. The full variable domain, completed using reference TRBV9 and TRBJ2-1, is DSGVTQTPKHLITATGQRVTLRCSPRSGDLSVYWYQQSLDQGLQFLIQYYNGEERAKGNILERFSAQQFPDLHSELNLSSLELGDSALYFCASSVSPVYEQFFGPGTRLTVL.

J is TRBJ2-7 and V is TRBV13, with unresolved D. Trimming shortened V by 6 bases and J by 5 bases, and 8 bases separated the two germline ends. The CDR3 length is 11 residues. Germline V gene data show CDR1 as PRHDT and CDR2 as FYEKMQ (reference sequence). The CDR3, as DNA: TGTGCCAGCAGGCTGCGCCACGAGCAGTACTTC. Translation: CASRLRHEQYF. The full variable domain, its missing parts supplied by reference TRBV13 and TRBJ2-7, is AAGVIQSPRHLIKEKRETATLKCYPIPRHDTVYWYQQGPGQDPQFLISFYEKMQSDKGSIPDRFSAQQFSDYHSELNMSSLELGDSALYFCASRLRHEQYFGPGTRLTVT.

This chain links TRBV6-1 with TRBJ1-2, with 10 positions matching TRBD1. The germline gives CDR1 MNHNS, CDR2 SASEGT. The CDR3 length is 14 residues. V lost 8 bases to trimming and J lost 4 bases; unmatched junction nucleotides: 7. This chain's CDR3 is CASVKWTGGYGYTF. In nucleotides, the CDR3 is TGTGCCAGCGTTAAGTGGACAGGGGGCTATGGCTACACCTTC.